This T cell receptor beta chain derives from a study of radiotherapy plus CTLA-4 blockade in lung cancer (dated by TCRdb to 2017 to 2018). As for the study more broadly: Objective responses occurred in roughly 19% of enrolled patients, and about 30% achieved disease control.

The CDR3 sequence holds 12 residues, the cysteine and phenylalanine included. CDR3 DNA only is kept here, 36 bases in frame from base 1. The V and J ends are trimmed by 6 bases and 9 bases, leaving 12 bases between them. The CDR1 and CDR2 encoded by the germline V gene are KGHSH and LQKENI. The study evaluated CTLA-4 blockade (ipilimumab) given together with focal radiation therapy in patients who had chemo-refractory metastatic non-small-cell lung cancer. Results the study describes overall, beyond this receptor: Early dynamic changes in blood T cell clones, together with increased serum interferon-beta after radiation, were reported as the strongest predictors of response. TCR clones derived from tumors expanded in peripheral blood after treatment with radiotherapy and ipilimumab.

The protocol used for the library was the immunoSEQ multiplex PCR assay. TCRdb mirrors the immuneACCESS table, restricted to in-frame sequences. Some clones are absent from its copies; in checked studies, under half trace to an unresolved V gene, and the reason for the others is unknown. The sample yields some 98,000 clones; roughly four fifths were counted once. Together, the top ten hold around 3% of the sample. Points on this clone: Its target antigen remains unknown. Per-base quality was not reported, and no clone a single base away is much larger than it.

This clonotype was obtained from a human donor with non-small cell lung cancer who had a partial response to radiotherapy plus ipilimumab. The sequence is built from TRBV18 and TRBJ2-1; TRBD1 is perhaps the D gene, given 6 matching bases. This specimen was peripheral blood, taken from a patient treated with radiotherapy plus ipilimumab. The CDR3 reads CASSPRTAEQFF. The bases read TGTGCCAGCTCTCCAAGGACAGCTGAGCAGTTCTTC.